This T cell receptor beta chain was identified during a study of human T cells and chemical hapten exposure. Across the whole study: Variability of per-sample TCR yields stemmed mainly from small differences in pooled library volume.

This CDR3 contains 15 residues. V dropped 5 bases and J dropped 7 bases, with 17 bases sitting between them. The V gene's germline CDR1 is MDHEN and CDR2 SYDVKM. Time point in this sample: pre-sensitization, week 0. Stated treatment: therapeutic diphenylcyclopropenone sensitization with weekly scalp DPC. Unique molecular identifiers were affixed to discrete cDNA molecules within the library. One entry per CDR3 protein results from TCRdb running MiXCR on the RACE reads. The table shows roughly 250,000 distinct CDR3 sequences, with 7.5% to 9% occurring only once. This clonotype has a count of ten or more.

Sequenced material: whole blood, taken in connection with sensitization to the hapten diphenylcyclopropenone (DPC). This chain joins TRBV28 and TRBJ2-2; D is perhaps TRBD2 (6 bases). The sequence was collected from a woman aged 40-49 years with alopecia areata. Some clones in this sample may be carry-over from other donors' samples. The CDR3 loop is CASSRDSGTGGELFF. In nucleotides, the CDR3 is TGTGCCAGCAGTAGGGACTCCGGAACAGGCGGGGAGCTGTTTTTT.